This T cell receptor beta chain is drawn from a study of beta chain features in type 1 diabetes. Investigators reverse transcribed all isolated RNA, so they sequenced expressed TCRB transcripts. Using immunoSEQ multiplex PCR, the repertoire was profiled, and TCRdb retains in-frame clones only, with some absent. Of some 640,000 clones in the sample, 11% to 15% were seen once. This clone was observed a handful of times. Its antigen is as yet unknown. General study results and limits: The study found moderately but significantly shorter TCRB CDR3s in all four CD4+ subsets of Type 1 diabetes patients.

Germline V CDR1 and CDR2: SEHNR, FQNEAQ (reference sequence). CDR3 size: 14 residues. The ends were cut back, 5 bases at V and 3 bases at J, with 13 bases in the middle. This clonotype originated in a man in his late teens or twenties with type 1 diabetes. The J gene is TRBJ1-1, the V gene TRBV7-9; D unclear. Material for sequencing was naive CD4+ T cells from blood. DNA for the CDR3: TGTGCCAGCAGCCTGGCCAATGCAGACACTGAAGCTTTCTTT. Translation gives CASSLANADTEAFF.